Below, 9 T cell receptor beta chains from the same sample are listed, as sequenced in a study of blood T cell repertoires in COVID-19. Here immunoSEQ multiplex PCR was the method, and the copy in TCRdb shows in-frame clones only, minus some. The sample includes about 60,000 clones, 65% to 80% of them seen just once. The specimen was peripheral blood. The receptors were sampled from a woman in her seventies with acute or convalescent COVID-19.

This chain connects TRBV7-2 to TRBJ2-7, with D possibly TRBD1 on 6 matching bases. Germline V CDR1 and CDR2: SGHTA, FQGNSA. The germline V and J ends were trimmed by 6 bases and 3 bases, with 6 bases remaining between them. This CDR3 has 11 residues. The CDR3 DNA sequence: TGTGCCAGCAGACAGGGCTACGAGCAGTACTTC. Translated: CASRQGYEQYF.

The J gene is TRBJ2-4, the V gene TRBV11-2; a weak D match, TRBD2 (6 bases). CDR1 is SGHAT, CDR2 FQNNGV, per germline. The CDR3 consists of 17 residues. V shed 5 bases and J shed 0 bases, with 17 bases lying between them. CDR3 in amino acids: CASSRLEGRVAKNIQYF. The CDR3, as DNA: TGTGCCAGCAGCCGCCTGGAGGGGAGAGTAGCCAAAAACATTCAGTACTTC.

The chain joins TRBV6-5 to TRBJ2-7; TRBD1 is a possible D gene (6 bases). V was pared by 5 bases and J by 2 bases, with 16 bases between. The CDR3 is 15 residues long. In germline, CDR1 is MNHEY, CDR2 SVGAGI. This CDR3 is CASSRYKTGTYEQYF. CDR3 DNA sequence: TGTGCCAGCAGTCGCTACAAGACAGGTACCTACGAGCAGTACTTC.

The V and J genes are TRBV7-9 and TRBJ2-5; 9 bases are a match to TRBD2. This CDR3 is 18 amino acids long. Germline trimming cut 4 bases from V and 2 bases from J; bases unmatched to any gene: 14. Germline V gives CDR1 SEHNR, CDR2 FQNEAQ (reference sequence). DNA of the CDR3: TGTGCCAGCAGCTCCCTATCTTTAACGACTAGCGGTCAAGAGACCCAGTACTTC. Translating gives CASSSLSLTTSGQETQYF.

The V and J genes are TRBV6-2 or TRBV6-3 and TRBJ1-2, with D maybe TRBD1 (5 bases). The CDR3 sequence is 13 residues long. Trimming stripped 5 bases from V and 5 bases from J, with 12 bases between. CDR1 and CDR2 (germline): MNHEY, SVGEGT. The CDR3 DNA reads TGTGCCAGCAGTACGAGGGGAGGTTATGGCTACACCTTC. It yields the protein CASSTRGGYGYTF.

The count of this clone is one. The rearrangement links TRBV7-9 to TRBJ2-5; D gene unclear. CDR1 is SEHNR, CDR2 FQNEAQ, per germline (reference sequence). V lost 2 bases and J 2 bases, leaving 12 bases between the germline ends. There are 15 residues in the CDR3. This CDR3 reads CASSLLSGTQETQYF. Here the CDR3 DNA reads TGTGCCAGCAGCTTACTTTCAGGAACTCAAGAGACCCAGTACTTC.

The V call is TRBV2, the J call TRBJ2-2; 7 bases agree with TRBD1. Per the germline V gene, CDR1 is SNHLY and CDR2 is FYNNEI. The CDR3 is 15 amino acids. Germline trimming cut 4 bases from V and 4 bases from J; bases unmatched to any gene: 6. For the CDR3, the DNA is TGTGCCAGCAGTGTTGAGGGGGCGGGCACCGGGGAGCTGTTTTTT. It specifies CASSVEGAGTGELFF.

The chain uses TRBV6-2 or TRBV6-3 and TRBJ1-1; 7 nucleotides agree with TRBD1. V shed 0 bases, J shed 1 base, and the junction held 8 bases outside the gene matches. Per the germline V gene, CDR1 is MNHEY and CDR2 is SVGEGT. The CDR3 sequence is 17 residues long. CDR3: CASSYSKSPGGNTEAFF. The CDR3 DNA reads as TGTGCCAGCAGTTACTCGAAATCGCCAGGGGGGAACACTGAAGCTTTCTTT.

This clone has a handful of counts. The chain links TRBV6-5 to TRBJ2-1; no definite D call. The CDR3 contains 15 residues. Germline V gene lookup returns CDR1 MNHEY and CDR2 SVGAGI. Deletions cut 6 bases from V and 0 bases from J, with 12 bases between. The CDR3 is CASSRTLSSYNEQFF. CDR3 coding DNA: TGTGCCAGCAGCCGAACATTAAGCTCCTACAATGAGCAGTTCTTC.